Listed here are 17 T cell receptor beta chains from one sample, sequenced in a study of OX40 agonist ivuxolimab in advanced cancers. TCRdb keeps only in-frame clones here, not all; method: immunoSEQ multiplex PCR. The data contain 20,000 or so clones, about three quarters of them singletons. This sample comprised CD4+ or CD8+ T cells sorted from blood, obtained in a trial of the OX40 agonist ivuxolimab. The receptors stem from an adult with an advanced solid tumor such as melanoma, head and neck, liver or kidney cancer.

This chain uses TRBV27 with TRBJ1-2; 7 nucleotides agree with TRBD1. Trimming took 5 bases from V and 3 from J; bases not matched to a gene: 6. Germline V gene data show CDR1 as MNHEY and CDR2 as SMNVEV (reference sequence). This CDR3 has 14 amino acids. The CDR3 loop is CASSRDSWDYGYTF. The CDR3 DNA is TGTGCCAGCAGTCGGGACAGTTGGGACTATGGCTACACCTTC.

This rearrangement joins TRBV6-4 to TRBJ2-1; 8 nucleotides align to TRBD2. CDR1 and CDR2 from the germline V gene are MRHNA and SNTAGT. The ends lost 5 bases at V and 5 bases at J; junction bases unmatched: 8. The CDR3 has 15 amino acids. The CDR3 region has the DNA TGTGCCAGCAGTCCCCTTAGCGGGGTTGACAATGAGCAGTTCTTC. Encoded protein: CASSPLSGVDNEQFF.

The CDR3 loop reads CASSELTGGTDTQYF. DNA of the CDR3: TGCGCCAGCAGTGAGTTGACAGGGGGCACAGATACGCAGTATTTT. The chain couples TRBV10-1 to TRBJ2-3; TRBD1 aligns across 8 bases. Germline loops: CDR1 WNHNN, CDR2 SYGVQD (reference sequence). This CDR3 contains 15 residues. After removal of 1 base from V and 1 base from J, the junction contained 1 base not matched to a gene.

The V call is TRBV19, the J call TRBJ1-1; D might be TRBD1 (6 bases). The length of the CDR3 is 12 residues. The V gene's germline CDR1 is LNHDA and CDR2 SQIVND (reference sequence). With 10 bases removed from V and 4 bases from J, the gap between germline ends came to 13 bases. CDR3 sequence: CATHGGATEAFF. The CDR3 DNA sequence: TGTGCCACTCACGGGGGGGCCACTGAAGCTTTCTTT. Together with reference TRBV19 and TRBJ1-1, the CDR3 gives the full variable domain: DGGITQSPKYLFRKEGQNVTLSCEQNLNHDAMYWYRQDPGQGLRLIYYSQIVNDFQKGDIAEGYSVSREKKESFPLTVTSAQKNPTAFYLCATHGGATEAFFGQGTRLTVV.

V is TRBV9 and J is TRBJ2-1; possibly TRBD2 for D (7 bases). V lost 4 bases, J lost 6 bases, and 14 bases lay in between. The CDR3 is made up of 14 amino acids. From germline, CDR1 is SGDLS and CDR2 YYNGEE. In DNA, the CDR3 is TGTGCCAGCAGCTTCGGGGGAGGGGGCAATGAGCAGTTCTTC. Amino acids: CASSFGGGGNEQFF.

This rearrangement joins TRBV4-1 to TRBJ2-1; D uncertain. The CDR3 is 16 residues long. V was trimmed by 2 bases and J by 5 bases, leaving 16 bases between them. CDR1 and CDR2 (germline): MGHRA, YSYEKL. CDR3 nucleotides: TGCGCCAGCAGCCAAAATGGTGATAGCACCCACAATGAGCAGTTCTTC. Amino acids: CASSQNGDSTHNEQFF.

The V gene is TRBV10-1, the J gene TRBJ2-2; 9 bases match TRBD2. V lost 3 bases and J lost 4; bases outside the gene matches: 3. This CDR3 region has 15 residues. Germline CDR1 is WNHNN and CDR2 is SYGVQD (reference sequence). The CDR3 loop reads CASSDLAGTTGELFF. The CDR3 DNA is TGCGCCAGCAGTGACCTAGCGGGGACCACCGGGGAGCTGTTTTTT.

V and J are TRBV23-1 and TRBJ1-6; D remains unclear. TRBV23-1 has ORF status, its function being uncertain. Trimming shortened V by 2 bases and J by 10 bases, and 24 bases separated the two germline ends. The CDR3 length is 18 residues. Here the CDR3 reads CASSQQRNTPTLGSPLHF. DNA for the CDR3: TGCGCCAGCAGTCAACAACGAAATACACCGACTCTCGGGTCACCCCTCCACTTT.

The chain recombines TRBV11-1 with TRBJ2-5, with 10 bases aligning to TRBD2. This CDR3 comprises 15 residues. With 2 bases clipped from V and 4 bases from J, the junction kept 4 bases outside the gene matches. CDR1 is SGHAT, CDR2 FQDESV, per germline (reference sequence). The DNA for the CDR3 is TGTGCCAGCAGCTTATTAGCGGGAGGTGGAGAGACCCAGTACTTC. This sequence encodes CASSLLAGGGETQYF.

The chain joins TRBV20-1 to TRBJ2-7; no firm D call. This CDR3 is built from 11 residues. Trimming removed 6 bases at V and 3 bases at J, with 9 bases between. Germline V lookup: CDR1 DFQATT, CDR2 SNEGSKA (reference sequence). Written as DNA, the CDR3 is TGCAGTGCATTAAGGAGCTACGAGCAGTACTTC. Its translation is CSALRSYEQYF.

CDR3 in amino acids: CASSASLFGTPPGDTQYF. The CDR3 bases are TGTGCCAGCAGCGCAAGCCTTTTCGGGACCCCACCTGGGGATACGCAGTATTTT. J is TRBJ2-3 and V is TRBV9; D could derive from TRBD1 or TRBD2 (5 bases each). The CDR3 consists of 18 residues. CDR1 and CDR2 (germline): SGDLS, YYNGEE. Between the trimmed V and J ends, which lost 3 bases and 6 bases, there was a span of 26 bases.

V usage is TRBV30 and J usage is TRBJ2-5; D is ambiguous. The end of the DNA aligns better with TRBJ2-7, so the J call may be wrong. The germline gives CDR1 GTSNPN, CDR2 SVGIG (reference sequence). This CDR3 region has 12 residues. CDR3 nucleotide sequence: TGTGCCTGGAGCCTAAACTCCTACGAGCAGTACTTC. It is translated as CAWSLNSYEQYF.

The chain is built from TRBV6-6 and TRBJ2-1; D ambiguous. The CDR3 is 13 amino acids. Trimming took off 2 bases at V and 6 bases at J, with 8 bases between the two ends. The germline gives CDR1 MNHNY, CDR2 SVGAGI (reference sequence). The CDR3 coding sequence is TGTGCCAGCAGTTACGCGAAGGGCAATGAGCAGTTCTTC. This translates into CASSYAKGNEQFF.

The V and J genes are TRBV15 and TRBJ2-1, with D tentatively TRBD1 (6 bases). The CDR3 has 15 amino acids. Germline assignment: CDR1 LNHNV and CDR2 YYDKDF (reference sequence). Trimming removed 3 bases from V and 9 bases from J, with 18 bases in between. The CDR3 nucleotides are TGTGCCACCAGCAGGGACCGACAGGAAGGGGGTGAGCAGTTCTTC. Residues: CATSRDRQEGGEQFF.

This chain uses TRBV5-6 with TRBJ1-1, with D uncertain. Germline V lookup: CDR1 SGHDT, CDR2 YYEEEE. The CDR3 is made up of 12 amino acids. Trimming left V 0 bases short and J 2 bases short, with 2 bases between. The CDR3 coding sequence is TGTGCCAGCAGCTTGGTAAACACTGAAGCTTTCTTT. It encodes CASSLVNTEAFF. The full variable domain, completed using reference TRBV5-6 and TRBJ1-1, is DAGVTQSPTHLIKTRGQQVTLRCSPKSGHDTVSWYQQALGQGPQFIFQYYEEEERQRGNFPDRFSGHQFPNYSSELNVNALLLGDSALYLCASSLVNTEAFFGQGTRLTVV.

The gene calls are TRBV5-6 and TRBJ2-1; no firm D call. Germline CDR1 SGHDT, CDR2 YYEEEE. V was pared by 0 bases and J by 3 bases, with 7 bases between. The length of the CDR3 is 14 residues. CDR3 sequence reads: CASSLGPNYNEQFF. The DNA for the CDR3 is TGTGCCAGCAGCTTGGGGCCTAACTACAATGAGCAGTTCTTC.

V and J are TRBV19 and TRBJ1-1; perhaps TRBD1 as D (6 bases). The germline gives CDR1 LNHDA, CDR2 SQIVND (reference sequence). The V gene lost 7 bases and the J gene lost 1 base, with 13 bases spanning the gap. The CDR3 spans 14 residues. The DNA of the CDR3 is TGTGCCAGTACCCCGGGAGGGGGGAACACTGAAGCTTTCTTT. It is translated as CASTPGGGNTEAFF.